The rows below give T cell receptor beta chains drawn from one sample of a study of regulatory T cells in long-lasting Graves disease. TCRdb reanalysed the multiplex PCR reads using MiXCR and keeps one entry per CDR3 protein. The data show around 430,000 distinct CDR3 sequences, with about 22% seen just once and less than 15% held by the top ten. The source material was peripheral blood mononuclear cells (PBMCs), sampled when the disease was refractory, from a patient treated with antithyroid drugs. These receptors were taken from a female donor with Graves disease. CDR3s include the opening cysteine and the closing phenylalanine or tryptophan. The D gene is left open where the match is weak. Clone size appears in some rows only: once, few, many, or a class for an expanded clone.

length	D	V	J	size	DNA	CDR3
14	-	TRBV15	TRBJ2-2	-	TGTGCCACCAGCAATGCCAGATCCACCGGGGAGCTGTTTTTT	CATSNARSTGELFF
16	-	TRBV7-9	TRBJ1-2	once	TGTGCCAGCAGCCCTCCCCAGGGCAGGGAGGCGGATGGCTACACCTTC	CASSPPQGREADGYTF
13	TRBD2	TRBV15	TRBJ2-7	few	TGTGCCACCAGCGGGACTAGCTTCTACGAGCAGTACTTC	CATSGTSFYEQYF
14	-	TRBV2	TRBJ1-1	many	TGTGCCAGCAGTGAATTCGTGGGGAACACTGAAGCTTTCTTT	CASSEFVGNTEAFF
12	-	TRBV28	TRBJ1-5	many	TGTGCCAGCAGTCTAAAGAGTCAGCCCCAGCATTTT	CASSLKSQPQHF
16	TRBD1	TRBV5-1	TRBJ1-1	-	TGCGCCAGCAGCTTCAGGACAGGGCGGACGGACACTGAAGCTTTCTTT	CASSFRTGRTDTEAFF
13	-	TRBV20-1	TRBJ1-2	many	TGCAGTGCTAGAGATCACGGTTGGGGTGGCTACACCTTC	CSARDHGWGGYTF
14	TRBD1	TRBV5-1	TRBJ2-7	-	TGCGCCAGCGCTTGGGACAGGAGGACCTACGAGCAGTACTTC	CASAWDRRTYEQYF
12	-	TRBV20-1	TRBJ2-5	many	TGCAGTGCTAGAGCAACCCAAGAGACCCAGTACTTC	CSARATQETQYF
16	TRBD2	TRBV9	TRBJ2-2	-	TGTGCCAGCAGCGTCCGGGGGACTAGCGGTACCGGGGAGCTGTTTTTT	CASSVRGTSGTGELFF
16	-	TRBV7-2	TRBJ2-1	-	TGTGCCAGCAGGCGTACTTTGTGGGTATTCTACAATGAGCAGTTCTTC	CASRRTLWVFYNEQFF
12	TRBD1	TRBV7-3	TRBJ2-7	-	TGTGAAAGCCGGGACAGGGAATACGAGCAGTACTTC	CESRDREYEQYF
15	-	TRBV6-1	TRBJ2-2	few	TGTGCCAGCAGGGGGAGACAACATGACCCCGGGGAGCTGTTTTTT	CASRGRQHDPGELFF
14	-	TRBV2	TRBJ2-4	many	TGTGCCAGCATGCCCGAGGGTTCCAAAAACATTCAGTACTTC	CASMPEGSKNIQYF
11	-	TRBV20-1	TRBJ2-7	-	TGCAGTGCTAAGCCTTCCTACGAGCAGTACTTC	CSAKPSYEQYF
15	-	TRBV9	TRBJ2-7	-	TGTGCCAGCAGCGTAGCGGAAGGGGCCCCCTACGAGCAGTACTTC	CASSVAEGAPYEQYF
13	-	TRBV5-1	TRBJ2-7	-	TGCGCCAGCAGCCCGGCCCTCGCCTACGAGCAGTACTTC	CASSPALAYEQYF
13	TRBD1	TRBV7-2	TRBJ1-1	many	TGTGCCAGCAGCTTAAGGGGGCTCACTGAAGCTTTCTTT	CASSLRGLTEAFF
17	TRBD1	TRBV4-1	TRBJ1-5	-	TGCGCCAGCAGCCATCCGGGACAGGGGAGGGACAATCAGCCCCAGCATTTT	CASSHPGQGRDNQPQHF
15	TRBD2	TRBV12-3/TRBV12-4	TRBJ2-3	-	TGTGCCAGCAGTTTATCAGCGGGAGGGGGAGATACGCAGTATTTT	CASSLSAGGGDTQYF
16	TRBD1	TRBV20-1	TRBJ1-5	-	TGCAGTGCTAGAGATTCCAAAGGGACAGTAAATCAGCCCCAGCATTTT	CSARDSKGTVNQPQHF
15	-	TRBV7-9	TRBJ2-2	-	TGTGCCAGCAGCCAAGGGGCGAAGAACACCGGGGAGCTGTTTTTT	CASSQGAKNTGELFF
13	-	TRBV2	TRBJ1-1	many	TGTGCCAGCAACGGGGGGCCCATCACTGAAGCTTTCTTT	CASNGGPITEAFF
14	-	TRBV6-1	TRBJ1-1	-	TGTGCCAGCAGTCGCAGTGACCCTTACACTGAAGCTTTCTTT	CASSRSDPYTEAFF
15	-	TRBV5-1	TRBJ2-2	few	TGCGCCAGCAGCCTTACCTTAGACAGCACCGGGGAGCTGTTTTTT	CASSLTLDSTGELFF
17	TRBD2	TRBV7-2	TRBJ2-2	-	TGTGCCAGCAGCCAGACTAGCGGGGGGTGGAACACCGGGGAGCTGTTTTTT	CASSQTSGGWNTGELFF
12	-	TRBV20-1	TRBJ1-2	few	TGCAGTGCTAGAGGGCAGGACTATGGCTACACCTTC	CSARGQDYGYTF
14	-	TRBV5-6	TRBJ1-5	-	TGTGCCAGCAGCTCACAATTGGGCAATCAGCCCCAGCATTTT	CASSSQLGNQPQHF
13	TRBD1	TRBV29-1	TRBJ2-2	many	TGCAGCGTCGGGACAGGAGGAGCCGGGGAGCTGTTTTTT	CSVGTGGAGELFF
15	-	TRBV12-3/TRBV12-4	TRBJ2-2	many	TGTGCCAGCACCCCCCAGGGTGGCGTCACCGGGGAGCTGTTTTTT	CASTPQGGVTGELFF
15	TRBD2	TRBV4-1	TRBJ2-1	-	TGCGCCAGCAGCCAAGAGACTAGCGAACACAATGAGCAGTTCTTC	CASSQETSEHNEQFF
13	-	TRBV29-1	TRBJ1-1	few	TGCAGCGTTGGCGGACGGATGAACACTGAAGCTTTCTTT	CSVGGRMNTEAFF
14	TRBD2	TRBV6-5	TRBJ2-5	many	TGTGCCAGCAGTTACGGGGCGGGAGGAGAGACCCAGTACTTC	CASSYGAGGETQYF
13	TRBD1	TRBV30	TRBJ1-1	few	TGTGCCTGGAGGGGACAGCCGAACACTGAAGCTTTCTTT	CAWRGQPNTEAFF
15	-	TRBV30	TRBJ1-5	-	TGTGCCTGGAGTGTACCCGAACTCGGCAATCAGCCCCAGCATTTT	CAWSVPELGNQPQHF
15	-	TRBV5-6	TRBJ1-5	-	TGTGCCAGCAGCTTGTGGGTTATTAGCAATCAGCCCCAGCATTTT	CASSLWVISNQPQHF
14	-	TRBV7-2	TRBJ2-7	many	TGTGCCAGCAGCTTGGACAGCTACTCCTACGAGCAGTACTTC	CASSLDSYSYEQYF
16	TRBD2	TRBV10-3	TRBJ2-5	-	TGTGCCATCAGCGACTCAGGACTAGCGGGGCAAGAGACCCAGTACTTC	CAISDSGLAGQETQYF
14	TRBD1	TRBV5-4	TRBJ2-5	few	TGTGCCAGCAGCTCACGAGTCTCCCCGGGACAGAAATACTTC	CASSSRVSPGQKYF
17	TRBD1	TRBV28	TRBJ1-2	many	TGTGCCAGCACCACTGGGGGCCGGGACAGGTCTCACTATGGCTACACCTTC	CASTTGGRDRSHYGYTF
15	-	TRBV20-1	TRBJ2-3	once	TGCAGTGCTAGTTCAGGGATAAGGAGCACAGATACGCAGTATTTT	CSASSGIRSTDTQYF
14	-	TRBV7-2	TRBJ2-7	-	TGTGCCAGCAGAAGAAGGACGAGCTCCTACGAGCAGTACTTC	CASRRRTSSYEQYF
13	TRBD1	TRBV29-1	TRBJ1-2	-	TGCAGCGTTGAAGGGGGACAGGGTTATGGCTACACCTTC	CSVEGGQGYGYTF
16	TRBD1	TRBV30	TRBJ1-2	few	TGTGCCAGCAGCCGGAACCCGACAGGGGGCGAGGAAGGCTACACCTTC	CASSRNPTGGEEGYTF
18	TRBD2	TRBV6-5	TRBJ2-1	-	TGTGCCAGCAGTTACTCGGAACTGACTAGCGGTCCCTACAATGAGCAGTTCTTC	CASSYSELTSGPYNEQFF
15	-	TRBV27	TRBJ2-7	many	TGTGCCAGCAGTTTAAAATTCCGGGACACCTACGAGCAGTACTTC	CASSLKFRDTYEQYF
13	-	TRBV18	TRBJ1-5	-	TGTGCCAGCTCTCCATGGGACCATCAGCCCCAGCATTTT	CASSPWDHQPQHF
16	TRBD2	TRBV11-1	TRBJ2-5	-	TGTGCCAGCAGAGAAGAGGGCCGCGGGGGCCAAGAGACCCAGTACTTC	CASREEGRGGQETQYF
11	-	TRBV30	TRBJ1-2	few	TGTGCCTGGAGTGTACCCGATGGCTACACCTTC	CAWSVPDGYTF
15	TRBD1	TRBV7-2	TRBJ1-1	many	TGTGCCAGCAGCTTAAGGGACAGACAAAACACTGAAGCTTTCTTT	CASSLRDRQNTEAFF
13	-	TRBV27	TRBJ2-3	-	TGTGCCAGCAGTACAGAGAGCACAGATACGCAGTATTTT	CASSTESTDTQYF
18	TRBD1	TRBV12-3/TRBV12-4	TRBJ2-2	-	TGTGCCAGCAGTTCCAGGGTAAAGGGGGCGGGCAGCACCGGGGAGCTGTTTTTT	CASSSRVKGAGSTGELFF
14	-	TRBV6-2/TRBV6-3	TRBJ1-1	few	TGTGCCAGCAGTTATCGGGGGGTGGGCACTGAAGCTTTCTTT	CASSYRGVGTEAFF
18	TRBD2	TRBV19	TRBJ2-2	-	TGTGCCAGTAGTATAGTCCCTCTAGCGGCCCTAAACACCGGGGAGCTGTTTTTT	CASSIVPLAALNTGELFF
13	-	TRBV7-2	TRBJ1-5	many	TGTGCCAGCAGCCCGAATAACAATCAGCCCCAGCATTTT	CASSPNNNQPQHF
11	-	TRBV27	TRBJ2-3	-	TGTGCCAGCAGTTCAACGGTCGCGCAGTATTTT	CASSSTVAQYF
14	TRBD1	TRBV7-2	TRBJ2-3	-	TGTGCCACCGCCCGACAGGGTAGCACAGATACGCAGTATTTT	CATARQGSTDTQYF
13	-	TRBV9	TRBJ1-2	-	TGTGCCAGCAGCACCCGCGGGGCGGATGGCTACACCTTC	CASSTRGADGYTF